This T cell receptor (beta chain) was obtained from a study of cytomegalovirus exposure and HLA in healthy donors. Notes on the study in general: Reported results showed that the classifier diagnosed cytomegalovirus status with high specificity and sensitivity.

Between the trimmed V and J ends, which lost 5 bases and 5 bases, there was a span of 17 bases. Looked up from germline, CDR1 is GTSNPN and CDR2 is SVGIG (reference sequence). The CDR3 is 14 residues long. With 60 Vbeta and 13 Jbeta primers, the PCR was carried out. Sequencing used immunoSEQ multiplex PCR; TCRdb keeps in-frame clones, though not all of them. The sample contains roughly 120,000 clones, 50% to 65% of which appear only once. With regard to this clone: The antigen remains unidentified.

V gene TRBV30 combines with J gene TRBJ2-3; weak D call: TRBD2 (6 bases). Sequenced: PBMCs. This clonotype was obtained from a woman aged 40-49 years in good health and CMV-seropositive. The CDR3 spells CAWLGRLAVDTQYF. CDR3 nucleotides: TGTGCCTGGTTAGGGAGGCTAGCTGTAGATACGCAGTATTTT.